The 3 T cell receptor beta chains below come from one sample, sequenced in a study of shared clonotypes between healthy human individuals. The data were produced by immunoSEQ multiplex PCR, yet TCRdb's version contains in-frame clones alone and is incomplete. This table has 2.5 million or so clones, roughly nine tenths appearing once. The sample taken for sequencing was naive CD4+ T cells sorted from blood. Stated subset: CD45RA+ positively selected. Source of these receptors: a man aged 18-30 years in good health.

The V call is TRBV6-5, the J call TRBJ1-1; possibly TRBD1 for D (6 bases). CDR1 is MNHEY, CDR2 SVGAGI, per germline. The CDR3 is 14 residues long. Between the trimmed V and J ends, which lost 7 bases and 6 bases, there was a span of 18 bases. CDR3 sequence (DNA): TGTGCCAGCACCAAAACAGGGTTTTCCTCTGAAGCTTTCTTT. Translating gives CASTKTGFSSEAFF.

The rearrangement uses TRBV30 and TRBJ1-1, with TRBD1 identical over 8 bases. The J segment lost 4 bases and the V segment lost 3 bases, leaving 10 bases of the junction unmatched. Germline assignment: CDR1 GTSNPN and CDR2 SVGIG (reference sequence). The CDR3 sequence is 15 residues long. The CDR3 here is CAWRPRTGLSTEAFF. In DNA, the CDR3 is TGTGCCTGGAGACCCCGGACAGGGCTTAGCACTGAAGCTTTCTTT. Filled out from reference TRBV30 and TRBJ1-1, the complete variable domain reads SQTIHQWPATLVQPVGSPLSLECTVEGTSNPNLYWYRQAAGRGLQLLFYSVGIGQISSEVPQNLSASRPQDRQFILSSKKLLLSDSGFYLCAWRPRTGLSTEAFFGQGTRLTVV.

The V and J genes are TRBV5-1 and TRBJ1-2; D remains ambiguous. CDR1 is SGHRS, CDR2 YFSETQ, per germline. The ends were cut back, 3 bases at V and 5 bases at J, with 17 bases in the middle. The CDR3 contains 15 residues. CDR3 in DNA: TGCGCCAGCAGCTCCCAGCCCCGCCAACGGTATGGCTACACCTTC. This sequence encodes CASSSQPRQRYGYTF.